This TCR beta chain comes out of a study of blood T cell repertoires in COVID-19. At the level of the study: Samples representing acute and convalescent COVID-19 were sourced from the United States, Italy and Spain. Sample material is recorded as cDNA or gDNA derived from T cells, B-cell-depleted T cells, or PBMCs.

In the original workflow: Cell counts per sample came from amplifying reference gene primers. Measured with immunoSEQ multiplex PCR; TCRdb has only the in-frame clones, and not every one. V and J calls and clone size follow that table, whereas D and trimming were derived from the DNA. The sample has approximately 50,000 clones, about 84% seen once. Concerning this clone itself: The germline gene is not matched at one end of the junction; a read error may be the cause.

The germline V gene encodes CDR1 SGHDN and CDR2 FVKESK. The CDR3 is 16 residues long. Material: peripheral blood. The V and J genes are TRBV14 and TRBJ1-3; 10 bases map to TRBD1. The sequence derives from a human donor in a cohort sampled during active COVID-19. For the CDR3, the DNA is TGTGCCAGCAGCCGGTCGAGACAGGGGGCTGGGAACACCATATATTTT. This translates into CASSRSRQGAGNTIYF.